These 14 T cell receptor beta chains were all obtained from the same sample, sequenced in a study of shared clonotypes between healthy human individuals. TCRdb's copy holds only in-frame clones and misses some; the assay was immunoSEQ multiplex PCR. The data show 2.3 million or so clones, just over 90% seen once. What was sequenced was naive CD4+ T cells from PBMCs. Subset here: CD45RA+ positively selected. The receptors were sampled from a man aged 18 to 29 in good health. Some clones in this sample may be carry-over from other donors' samples.

This sequence joins TRBV4-3 and TRBJ2-2; 13 nucleotides line up with TRBD2. J gave up 6 bases and V 6 bases, and 13 bases lay outside the gene matches. CDR3 length equals 18 residues. Germline V gene data show CDR1 as LGHNA and CDR2 as YSLEER. In DNA form, the CDR3 reads TGCGCCAGCAGGCGCGGACTAGCGGGAGAATTTGACGCCGGGGAGCTGTTTTTT. This sequence encodes CASRRGLAGEFDAGELFF.

The chain couples TRBV25-1 to TRBJ1-4; possibly TRBD1 for D (6 bases). V lost 8 bases, J lost 5 bases, and 12 bases lay in between. There are 13 residues in the CDR3. The V gene's germline CDR1 is MGHDK and CDR2 SYGVNS. Here the CDR3 reads CASQGRANEKLFF. CDR3 in DNA: TGTGCCAGCCAGGGGAGGGCGAATGAAAAACTGTTTTTT. Looking up the rest from reference TRBV25-1 and TRBJ1-4 gives the full variable domain: EADIYQTPRYLVIGTGKKITLECSQTMGHDKMYWYQQDPGMELHLIHYSYGVNSTEKGDLSSESTVSRIRTEHFPLTLESARPSHTSQYLCASQGRANEKLFFGSGTQLSVL.

A remark on this clone: Other DNA sequences in this specimen translate into the identical CDR3. The CDR3 sequence is CASSLLPGDTEAFF. The CDR3 coding sequence is TGCGCCAGCAGCTTGTTGCCCGGAGACACTGAAGCTTTCTTT. The chain carries TRBV5-1 and TRBJ1-1; D is uncertain. The CDR3 has 14 amino acids. V was clipped by 1 base and J by 3 bases, with 10 bases between them. Germline V gene lookup returns CDR1 SGHRS and CDR2 YFSETQ.

The rearrangement uses TRBV28 and TRBJ1-2; possible D gene TRBD1, 5 bases. The CDR3 totals 15 residues. CDR1 MDHEN and CDR2 SYDVKM come from the germline V gene. V was shortened by 0 bases and J by 1 base, with 9 bases between the two germline ends. CDR3 DNA: TGTGCCAGCAGTTTATGGACAGACTTTAACTATGGCTACACCTTC. Amino acids: CASSLWTDFNYGYTF.

As for this clone: Compared with germline, one end of the junction differs, possibly owing to a read error. This specimen includes other DNA sequences encoding the same CDR3. The CDR3 DNA sequence: TGTGCCAGCAGCCTAACTCGAGGGAATGAGCAGTTCTTC. It encodes CASSLTRGNEQFF. The chain combines TRBV7-3 with TRBJ2-1; D may be TRBD2 (5 bases). Germline-derived CDR1 and CDR2 are SGHTA and FQGTGA. The CDR3 covers 13 residues.

This chain connects TRBV6-6 to TRBJ2-3, with a weak D call TRBD1 (6 bases). The CDR3 is 15 amino acids. With 7 bases removed from V and 5 bases from J, the gap between germline ends came to 19 bases. The V gene's germline CDR1 is MNHNY and CDR2 SVGAGI (reference sequence). The CDR3 here is CASNSGRTARDTQYF. In DNA, the CDR3 is TGTGCCAGCAACTCTGGACGGACAGCGCGAGATACGCAGTATTTT.

This clone was seen just once. The chain links TRBV7-2 to TRBJ2-2; 8 nucleotides align to TRBD2. This CDR3 region has 18 residues. Trimming took 2 bases from V and 3 from J; bases not matched to a gene: 11. Germline CDR1 reads SGHTA; CDR2 reads FQGNSA. CDR3 residues: CASSLPRQAGVHTGELFF. In DNA form, the CDR3 reads TGTGCCAGCAGCTTACCTCGACAAGCGGGAGTCCACACCGGGGAGCTGTTTTTT.

This chain links TRBV7-9 with TRBJ1-5; 8 nucleotides agree with TRBD1. The CDR3 runs to 14 residues. Losses at the gene ends were 1 base for V and 6 bases for J; bases not matched to a gene: 2. The germline CDR1 and CDR2 sequences are SEHNR and FQNEAQ (reference sequence). The CDR3 sequence: CASSLDQGAQPQHF. The CDR3 DNA sequence: TGTGCCAGCAGCTTAGATCAGGGGGCTCAGCCCCAGCATTTT.

To note about this clone: The same CDR3 also results from other DNA sequences found in this sample. The genes are TRBV28 and TRBJ2-3; 7 bases fit TRBD2. Germline V lookup: CDR1 MDHEN, CDR2 SYDVKM. Trimming took 3 bases from V and 1 from J; bases not matched to a gene: 1. This CDR3 region has 14 residues. CDR3 bases: TGTGCCAGCAGTTTTCTAGCGGGCACAGATACGCAGTATTTT. Amino acids: CASSFLAGTDTQYF.

The rearrangement uses TRBV29-1 and TRBJ1-2, with no clear D. Between the trimmed V and J ends, which lost 5 bases and 3 bases, there was a span of 7 bases. Per the germline V gene, CDR1 is SQVTM and CDR2 is ANQGSEA. This CDR3 is built from 11 residues. CDR3 DNA: TGCAGCGTTCGGACCTACTATGGCTACACCTTC. The encoded protein is CSVRTYYGYTF.

The V and J genes are TRBV9 and TRBJ2-7; TRBD1 agrees at 8 bases. This CDR3 is built from 14 residues. The germline CDR1 and CDR2 sequences are SGDLS and YYNGEE. V gave up 4 bases and J gave up 2 bases; unmatched junction bases: 5. CDR3 sequence reads: CASSSTGATYEQYF. The CDR3 DNA reads as TGTGCCAGCAGCTCGACAGGGGCCACCTACGAGCAGTACTTC.

The genes are TRBV28 and TRBJ2-5, with TRBD1 matching 8 bases. In germline, CDR1 is MDHEN, CDR2 SYDVKM. J gave up 1 base and V 2 bases, and 9 bases lay outside the gene matches. CDR3 length: 17 amino acids. CDR3 DNA: TGTGCCAGCAGTTTAGTGGAGACAGGGGTCTTCCAAGAGACCCAGTACTTC. This codes for CASSLVETGVFQETQYF.

The DNA for the CDR3 is TGTGCCAGCAGCGTGATTCATTACTCCTACAATGAGCAGTTCTTC. Protein sequence: CASSVIHYSYNEQFF. This chain links TRBV11-2 with TRBJ2-1, with D uncertain. Germline V gene data show CDR1 as SGHAT and CDR2 as FQNNGV. V lost 5 bases and J lost 0, with 11 bases in between. This CDR3 spans 15 amino acids.

This chain joins TRBV5-6 and TRBJ2-7, with TRBD1 matching 9 bases. Per germline, CDR1 SGHDT and CDR2 YYEEEE. V was pared by 5 bases and J by 4 bases, with 10 bases of the junction left unmatched. The CDR3 loop spans 15 amino acids. Written as DNA, the CDR3 is TGTGCCAGCAGGGGACCTGGACAGGGGTCTTACGAGCAGTACTTC. The encoded protein is CASRGPGQGSYEQYF.